The 5 T cell receptor beta chains below all came from one sample that was sequenced in a study of blood T cell repertoires in COVID-19. Sequencing was performed with immunoSEQ multiplex PCR; in TCRdb, only in-frame clones are kept and a portion is missing. The table includes about 300,000 clones, under 90% detected once. Sequenced material: PBMCs or T cells enriched from blood (not recorded which). The receptor set was obtained from a woman aged 45 to 65 who had been exposed to COVID-19.

This chain uses TRBV5-1 with TRBJ1-6, with D possibly matching TRBD1 (6 bases). Germline loops: CDR1 SGHRS, CDR2 YFSETQ. The CDR3 consists of 18 residues. Trimming stripped 2 bases from V and 0 bases from J, with 15 bases between. As DNA, the CDR3 is TGCGCCAGCAGCTTATGGGGGCAGGAGAGCTCCTATAATTCACCCCTCCACTTT. Its translation: CASSLWGQESSYNSPLHF.

The V gene is TRBV23-1, the J gene TRBJ2-4; 8 bases are shared with TRBD1. TRBV23-1 is known as an ORF, though its function is uncertain. The CDR3 sequence is 14 residues long. The J segment lost 6 bases and the V segment lost 6 bases, leaving 7 bases of the junction unmatched. The CDR3 sequence: CASSPRDRSNIQYF. CDR3 DNA sequence: TGCGCCAGCAGCCCCAGGGACAGGTCAAACATTCAGTACTTC.

The CDR3 coding sequence is TGCAGCGTTGACCCGGCGGGGGGCCCATCGGTCACAGATACGCAGTATTTT. It codes for CSVDPAGGPSVTDTQYF. V usage is TRBV29-1 and J usage is TRBJ2-3; 8 bases line up with TRBD2. This CDR3 is 17 amino acids long. Germline CDR1 and CDR2: SQVTM and ANQGSEA. V lost 3 bases to trimming and J lost 2 bases; unmatched junction nucleotides: 13.

This clone was found once. The chain employs TRBV30 and TRBJ2-7; 8 nucleotides match TRBD2. Trimming cost V 5 bases and J 7 bases; bases outside gene matches: 16. Germline V gene sequence: CDR1 GTSNPN, CDR2 SVGIG (reference sequence). CDR3 size: 15 residues. The CDR3 DNA is TGTGCCTGGGGCTCCACCGGGACTAGACTTTTAGAGCAGTACTTC. This codes for CAWGSTGTRLLEQYF.

The chain links TRBV28 to TRBJ2-5; D unresolved. The CDR3 has 20 amino acids. Per germline, CDR1 MDHEN and CDR2 SYDVKM. The ends were cut back, 6 bases at V and 2 bases at J, with 31 bases in the middle. CDR3 loop: CASRRPPGRALPRWQETQYF. Here the CDR3 DNA reads TGTGCCAGCAGACGACCTCCCGGTCGAGCCCTCCCCAGGTGGCAAGAGACCCAGTACTTC.